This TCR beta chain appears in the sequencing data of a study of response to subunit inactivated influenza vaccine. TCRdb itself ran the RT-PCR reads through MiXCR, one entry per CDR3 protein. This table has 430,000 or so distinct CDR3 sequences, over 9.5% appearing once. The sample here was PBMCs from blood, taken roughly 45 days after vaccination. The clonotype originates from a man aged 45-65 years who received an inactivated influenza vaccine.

CDR3 protein: CASSLAGGTAYEQYF. The DNA of the CDR3 is TGTGCCAGCAGCTTAGCGGGGGGAACGGCCTACGAGCAGTACTTC. The genes are TRBV7-2 and TRBJ2-7; weak D call: TRBD2 (6 bases). Germline V gene data show CDR1 as SGHTA and CDR2 as FQGNSA. The V end lost 0 bases, the J end lost 2 bases, and 11 bases lay between the germline ends. The CDR3 is made up of 15 amino acids.